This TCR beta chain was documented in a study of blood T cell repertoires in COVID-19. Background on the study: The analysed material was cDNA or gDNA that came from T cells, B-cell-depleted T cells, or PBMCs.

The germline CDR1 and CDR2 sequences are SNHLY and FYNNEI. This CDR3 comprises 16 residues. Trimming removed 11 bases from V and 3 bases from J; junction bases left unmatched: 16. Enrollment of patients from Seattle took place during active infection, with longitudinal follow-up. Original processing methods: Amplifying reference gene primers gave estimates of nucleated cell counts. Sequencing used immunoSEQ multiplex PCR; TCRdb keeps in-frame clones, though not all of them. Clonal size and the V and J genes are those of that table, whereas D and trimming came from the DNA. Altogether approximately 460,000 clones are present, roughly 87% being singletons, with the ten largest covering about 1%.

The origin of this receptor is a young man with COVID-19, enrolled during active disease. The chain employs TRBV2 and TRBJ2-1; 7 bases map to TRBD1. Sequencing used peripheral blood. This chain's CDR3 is CAGKTGDPHGYNEQFF. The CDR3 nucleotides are TGTGCCGGAAAAACAGGGGACCCCCATGGCTACAATGAGCAGTTCTTC.